These T cell receptor beta chains were read from a single sample in a study of cytomegalovirus exposure and HLA in healthy donors. Only in-frame clones appear in the TCRdb table, and some are missing; sequencing was by immunoSEQ multiplex PCR. The sample has some 170,000 clones; approximately 80% are singletons. The sequencing input was PBMCs. The receptors originated from a man aged 18-30 years in good health and CMV-seropositive. Both conserved end residues are part of each CDR3. A D gene is named only where the DNA matches it firmly. Where a row states a size, it is once, few, many or the class of an expanded clone; other rows omit it.

>NA|TRBJ1-1|TRBV9|NA
TGTGCCAGCAGCGTGCAGGACAGTCTGAACACTGAAGCTTTCTTT
CASSVQDSLNTEAFF
>NA|TRBJ2-7|TRBV2|NA
TGTGCCAGCAGCTTCGAGGAGACAGGCGGTGGGTACGAGCAGTACTTC
CASSFEETGGGYEQYF
>NA|TRBJ2-2|TRBV10-3|TRBD1
TGTGCCAGTCGACAGGGACCTGACCGGGAGCTGTTTTTT
CASRQGPDRELFF
>NA|TRBJ1-2|TRBV6-5|NA
TGTGCCAGCGGTACAGGCTCCTATGGCTACACCTTC
CASGTGSYGYTF
>NA|TRBJ1-1|TRBV9|NA
TGTGCCAGCAGCGTGACGGGGGGAAACACTGAAGCTTTCTTT
CASSVTGGNTEAFF
>NA|TRBJ2-7|TRBV7-9|NA
TGTGCCAGCAGCCGATCAGCAGGATATGGCTACGAGCAGTACTTC
CASSRSAGYGYEQYF
>NA|TRBJ2-2|TRBV29-1|TRBD2
TGCAGCGTTGAAGAGGGGACTAGCGGGAGAAGGAGCGGGGAGCTGTTTTTT
CSVEEGTSGRRSGELFF
>once|TRBJ2-3|TRBV28|TRBD2
TGTGCCAGCTTAGCGGGGGGCGATACGCAGTATTTT
CASLAGGDTQYF
>NA|TRBJ2-3|TRBV2|NA
TGTGCCGGCCTCTCCAGAGATACGCAGTATTTT
CAGLSRDTQYF
>NA|TRBJ1-1|TRBV29-1|NA
TGCAGCGTTGAAGAGATTGGAAAGGGGGGGACTGAAGCTTTCTTT
CSVEEIGKGGTEAFF
>NA|TRBJ2-5|TRBV7-2|NA
TGTGCCAGCAGCCCACTCCAGGGGAAGGTCGAGACCCAGTACTTC
CASSPLQGKVETQYF
>NA|TRBJ2-5|TRBV6-5|NA
TGTGCCAGCAGTCTATTTGGTGTCCGGGAGACCCAGTACTTC
CASSLFGVRETQYF
>NA|TRBJ1-3|TRBV11-2|NA
TGTGCCAGCCTGGACTGGCCTGACACCATATATTTT
CASLDWPDTIYF
>NA|TRBJ2-3|TRBV2|TRBD2
TGTGCCAGCCGGAGGGGAGGGTGGGGGGAAAGCACAGATACGCAGTATTTT
CASRRGGWGESTDTQYF
>NA|TRBJ2-7|TRBV6-6|NA
TGTGCCAGCAAACGGGACAAAGCCTACGAGCAGTACTTC
CASKRDKAYEQYF
>few|TRBJ2-1|TRBV5-4|NA
TGTGCCAGCAGCTTGGCGGCGGGGGCCGGGTACAATGAGCAGTTCTTC
CASSLAAGAGYNEQFF
>NA|TRBJ2-5|TRBV30|TRBD2
TGTGCCTGGAGTGTGGGGGGGGAGACCCAGTACTTC
CAWSVGGETQYF
>NA|TRBJ2-1|TRBV7-9|NA
TGTGCCAGCAGCTTAGAGGGGAGGGGGGGCAATGAGCAGTTCTTC
CASSLEGRGGNEQFF
>few|TRBJ2-2|TRBV4-3|TRBD2
TGCGCCAGCAGCCATCGAAGGGGGACTAGGAGAGGGGAGCTGTTTTTT
CASSHRRGTRRGELFF
>NA|TRBJ2-2|TRBV6-1|NA
TGTGCCAGCAGTCAGGGGAGGAACACCGGGGAGCTGTTTTTT
CASSQGRNTGELFF
>NA|TRBJ2-1|TRBV7-8|TRBD1
TGTGCCAGCAGCACCGGGACAGGGGCCTACAATGAGCAGTTCTTC
CASSTGTGAYNEQFF
>NA|TRBJ1-2|TRBV28|TRBD1
TGTGCCAGCAGTTTGGGCACTCCGACAGGGAACTATGGCTACACCTTC
CASSLGTPTGNYGYTF
>NA|TRBJ1-1|TRBV6-5|TRBD1
TGTGCCAGCAGCCAATACAGGGGGATCACTGAAGCTTTCTTT
CASSQYRGITEAFF
>NA|TRBJ2-5|TRBV13|NA
TGTGCCAGCAGCCTGGCAGAGACCCAGTACTTC
CASSLAETQYF
>NA|TRBJ1-5|TRBV28|NA
TGTGCCAGCAGTTTGGAGGGGCCCAGTCAGCCCCAGCATTTT
CASSLEGPSQPQHF
>few|TRBJ1-2|TRBV6-6|TRBD1
TGTGCCAGCAGGGAATCTACAGGGGAACGTGGCTACACCTTC
CASRESTGERGYTF
>NA|TRBJ2-1|TRBV6-4|TRBD1
TGTGCCAGCAGTGACACAGGGACAGGGGAGTACAATGAGCAGTTCTTC
CASSDTGTGEYNEQFF
>NA|TRBJ2-1|TRBV2|NA
TGTGCCGGATCCGGGACAAACTACAATGAGCAGTTCTTC
CAGSGTNYNEQFF